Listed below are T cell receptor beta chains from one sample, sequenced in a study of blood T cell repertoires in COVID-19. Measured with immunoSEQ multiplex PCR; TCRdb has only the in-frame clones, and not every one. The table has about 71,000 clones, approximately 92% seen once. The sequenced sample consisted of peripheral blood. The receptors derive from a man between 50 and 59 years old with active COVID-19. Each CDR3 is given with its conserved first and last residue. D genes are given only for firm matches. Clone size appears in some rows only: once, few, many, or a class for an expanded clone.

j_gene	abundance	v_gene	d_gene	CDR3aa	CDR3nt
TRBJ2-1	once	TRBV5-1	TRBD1	CASSSKPGQGYYNEQFF	TGCGCCAGCAGCTCGAAACCGGGACAGGGTTATTACAATGAGCAGTTCTTC
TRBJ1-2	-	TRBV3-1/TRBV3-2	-	CASSHRGGRYGYTF	TGTGCCAGCAGTCATCGAGGGGGACGCTATGGCTACACCTTC
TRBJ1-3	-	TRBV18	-	CASSALTGDSGNTIYF	TGTGCCAGCTCAGCCCTGACAGGAGACTCTGGAAACACCATATATTTT
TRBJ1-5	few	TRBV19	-	CASSMGRDQPQHF	TGTGCCAGTAGTATGGGGAGGGATCAGCCCCAGCATTTT
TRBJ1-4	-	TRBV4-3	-	CASSPKRPGASGDEKLFF	TGCGCCAGCAGCCCCAAAAGGCCAGGAGCCAGCGGGGATGAAAAACTGTTTTTT
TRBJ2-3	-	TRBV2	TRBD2	CASSESGGQDTQYF	TGTGCCAGCAGTGAATCGGGGGGTCAAGATACGCAGTATTTT
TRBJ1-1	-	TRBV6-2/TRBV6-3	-	CASSSLPGQVNTEAFF	TGTGCCAGCAGCTCCCTCCCGGGACAAGTGAACACTGAAGCTTTCTTT
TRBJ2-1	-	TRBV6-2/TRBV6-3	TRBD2	CASSWGLAAYNEQFF	TGTGCCAGCAGTTGGGGACTAGCGGCATACAATGAGCAGTTCTTC
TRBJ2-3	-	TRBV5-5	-	CASSASGSTDTQYF	TGTGCCAGCAGCGCCTCAGGGAGCACAGATACGCAGTATTTT
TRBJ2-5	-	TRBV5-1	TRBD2	CASSLAGSSGGQETQYF	TGCGCCAGCAGCTTGGCGGGGTCTAGCGGGGGCCAAGAGACCCAGTACTTC
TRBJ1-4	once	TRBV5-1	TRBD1	CASSLDRDRGEKLFF	TGCGCCAGCAGCTTGGACCGGGACAGGGGGGAAAAACTGTTTTTT
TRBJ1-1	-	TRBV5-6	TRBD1	CASSSMDRDTEAFF	TGTGCCAGCAGCTCCATGGACAGGGACACTGAAGCTTTCTTT
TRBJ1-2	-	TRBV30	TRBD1	CAWTVGRGQNYGYTF	TGTGCCTGGACGGTAGGAAGGGGGCAGAACTATGGCTACACCTTC
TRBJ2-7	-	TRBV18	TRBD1	CASSLLTGDEQYF	TGTGCCAGCTCACTATTGACAGGGGACGAGCAGTACTTC
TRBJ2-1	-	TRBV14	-	CASSRLGEQFF	TGTGCCAGCAGCCGGCTCGGGGAGCAGTTCTTC
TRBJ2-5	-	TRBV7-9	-	CASSGVQETQYF	TGTGCCAGCAGTGGAGTGCAAGAGACCCAGTACTTC
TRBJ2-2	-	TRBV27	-	CASSLFAYGELFF	TGTGCCAGCAGTTTATTTGCGTACGGGGAGCTGTTTTTT
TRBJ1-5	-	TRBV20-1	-	CSASEDTQHF	TGCAGTGCTAGCGAGGACACTCAGCATTTT
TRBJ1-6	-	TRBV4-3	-	CASSQDKAGNSPLHF	TGCGCCAGCAGCCAAGATAAGGCGGGCAATTCACCCCTCCACTTT
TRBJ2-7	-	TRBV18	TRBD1	CASSPTGGLSHEQYF	TGTGCCAGCTCACCGACAGGGGGCTTGTCCCACGAGCAGTACTTC
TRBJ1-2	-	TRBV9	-	CASSPPAGYGYTF	TGTGCCAGCAGCCCCCCTGCGGGCTATGGCTACACCTTC
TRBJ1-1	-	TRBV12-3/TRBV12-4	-	CASSLTRWTEAFF	TGTGCCAGCAGTTTAACTCGGTGGACTGAAGCTTTCTTT
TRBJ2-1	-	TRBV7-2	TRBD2	CASSFSRTSFVDEQFF	TGTGCCAGCAGCTTTTCTAGGACTAGTTTTGTCGATGAGCAGTTCTTC
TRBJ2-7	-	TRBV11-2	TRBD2	CASSLERGGSYEQYF	TGTGCCAGCAGCTTAGAGCGGGGGGGATCCTACGAGCAGTACTTC
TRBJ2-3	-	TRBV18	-	CASSPGGGPDTQYF	TGTGCCAGCTCACCTGGCGGGGGCCCAGATACGCAGTATTTT
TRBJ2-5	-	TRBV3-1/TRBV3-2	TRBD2	CASSQDYSPGLAGGQETQYF	TGTGCCAGCAGCCAAGATTATTCGCCGGGACTAGCGGGGGGACAAGAGACCCAGTACTTC